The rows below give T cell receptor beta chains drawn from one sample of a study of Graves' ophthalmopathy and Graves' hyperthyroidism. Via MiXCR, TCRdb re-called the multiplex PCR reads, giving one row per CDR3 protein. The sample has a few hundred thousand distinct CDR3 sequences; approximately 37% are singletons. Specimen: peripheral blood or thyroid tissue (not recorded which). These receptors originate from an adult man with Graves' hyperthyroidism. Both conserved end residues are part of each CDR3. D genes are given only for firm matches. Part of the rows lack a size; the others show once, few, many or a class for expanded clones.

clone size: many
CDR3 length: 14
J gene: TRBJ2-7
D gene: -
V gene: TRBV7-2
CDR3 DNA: TGTGCCAGTTCTGAGACTAGGGGGTCTACGAATCAGTACTTC
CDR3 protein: CASSETRGSTNQYF

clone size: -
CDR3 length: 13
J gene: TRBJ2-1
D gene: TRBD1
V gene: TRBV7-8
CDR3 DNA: TGTGCCAGCAGCTCGGGACAGCTAAATGAGCAGTTCTTC
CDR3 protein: CASSSGQLNEQFF

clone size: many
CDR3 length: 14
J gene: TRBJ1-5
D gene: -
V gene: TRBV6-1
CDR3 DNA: TGTGCCAGCAGTGAACGGGGGTACGGCCAGCCCCAGCATTTT
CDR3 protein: CASSERGYGQPQHF

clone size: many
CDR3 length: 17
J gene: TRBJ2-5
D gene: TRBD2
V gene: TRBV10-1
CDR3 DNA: TGCGCCAGCAGTGAGTCGAGGGCTAGCGGGTACCAAGAGACCCAGTACTTC
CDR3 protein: CASSESRASGYQETQYF

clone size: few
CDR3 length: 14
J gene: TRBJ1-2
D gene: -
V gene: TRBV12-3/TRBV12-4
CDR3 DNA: TGTGCCAGCAGCCCCCTGGACGTCGGCGTGGGCTACACCTTC
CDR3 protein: CASSPLDVGVGYTF

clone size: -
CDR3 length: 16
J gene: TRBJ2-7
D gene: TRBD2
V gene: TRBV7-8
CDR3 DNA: TGTGCCAGCAGCTTAGGGACTAGCGGACTAAACTACGAGCAGTACTTC
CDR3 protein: CASSLGTSGLNYEQYF

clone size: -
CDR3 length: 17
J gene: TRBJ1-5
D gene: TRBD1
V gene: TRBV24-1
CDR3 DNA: TGTGCCACCAGCGCCGGGACAGGGGATAATAGCAATCAGCCCCAGCATTTT
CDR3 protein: CATSAGTGDNSNQPQHF

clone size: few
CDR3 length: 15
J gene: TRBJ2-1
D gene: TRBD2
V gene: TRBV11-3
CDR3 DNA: TGTGCCAGCAGCTTAGGGACTAGCGGTTACAATGAGCAGTTCTTC
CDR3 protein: CASSLGTSGYNEQFF

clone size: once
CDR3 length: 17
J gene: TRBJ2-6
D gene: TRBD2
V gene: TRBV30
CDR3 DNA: TGTGCCTGGATGAGCGGGGGGGTTACTTCCGGGGCCAACGTCCTGACTTTC
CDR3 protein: CAWMSGGVTSGANVLTF

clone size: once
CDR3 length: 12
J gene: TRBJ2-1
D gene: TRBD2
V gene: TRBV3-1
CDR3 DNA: TGTGCCAGCAGTGTGGGGGGGAATGAGCAGTTCTTC
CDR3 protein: CASSVGGNEQFF

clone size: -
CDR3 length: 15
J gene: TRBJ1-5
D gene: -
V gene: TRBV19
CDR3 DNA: TGTGCCAGTAGTATAGTGGGGGTAGGGAGACAGCCCCAGCATTTT
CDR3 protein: CASSIVGVGRQPQHF

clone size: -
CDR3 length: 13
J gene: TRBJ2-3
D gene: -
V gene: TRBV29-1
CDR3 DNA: TGCAGCGTTGAAGATTTAGGGAGGTATACGCAGTATTTT
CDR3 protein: CSVEDLGRYTQYF

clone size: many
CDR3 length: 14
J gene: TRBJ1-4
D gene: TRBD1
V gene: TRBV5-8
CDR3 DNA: TGTGCCAGCAGCTTTCGGGGACAGTCGGAAAAACTGTTTTTT
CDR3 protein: CASSFRGQSEKLFF

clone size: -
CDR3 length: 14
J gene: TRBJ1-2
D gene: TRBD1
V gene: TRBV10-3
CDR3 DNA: TGTGCCATCAGTGAGTTTGCAGGGGGCTATGGCTACACCTTC
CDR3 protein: CAISEFAGGYGYTF

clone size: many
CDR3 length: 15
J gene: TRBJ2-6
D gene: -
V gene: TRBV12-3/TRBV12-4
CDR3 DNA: TGTGCCAGCAGCCCAGGGTTCTCTGGGGCCAACGTCCTGACTTTC
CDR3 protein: CASSPGFSGANVLTF

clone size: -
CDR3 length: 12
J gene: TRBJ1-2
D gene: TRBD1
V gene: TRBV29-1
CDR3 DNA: TGCAGCGTTGGGCAGGGGGCGCAAGGCTACACCTTC
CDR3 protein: CSVGQGAQGYTF

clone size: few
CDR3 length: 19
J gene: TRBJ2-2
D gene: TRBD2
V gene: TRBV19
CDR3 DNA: TGTGCCAGTAGTATAGGTGGGACTAGCGGGTTCGCGAACACCGGGGAGCTGTTTTTT
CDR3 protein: CASSIGGTSGFANTGELFF

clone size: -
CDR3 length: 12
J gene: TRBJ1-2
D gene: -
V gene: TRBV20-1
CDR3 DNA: TGCAGTGCTGGAGCGGGATTAGGTAGCTACACCTTC
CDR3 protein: CSAGAGLGSYTF

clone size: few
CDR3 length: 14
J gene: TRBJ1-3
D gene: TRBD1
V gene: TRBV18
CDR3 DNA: TGTGCCAGCTCACCAGGACAGGCTGGAAACACCATATATTTT
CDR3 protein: CASSPGQAGNTIYF

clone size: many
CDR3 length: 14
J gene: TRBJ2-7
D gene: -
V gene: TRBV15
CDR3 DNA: TGTGCCACCAGCGAAGCCCTGCAAGGTTACGAGCAGTACTTC
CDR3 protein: CATSEALQGYEQYF

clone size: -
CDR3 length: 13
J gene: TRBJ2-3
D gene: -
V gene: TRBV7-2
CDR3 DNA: TGTGCCAGCAGCTTAGAGGGCCGCGCGTTTTTGTATTTT
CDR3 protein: CASSLEGRAFLYF

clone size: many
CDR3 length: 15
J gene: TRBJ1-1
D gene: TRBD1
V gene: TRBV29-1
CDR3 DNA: TGCAGCGTTGAGTGGGACAGGGCCCCGAACACTGAAGCTTTCTTT
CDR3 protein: CSVEWDRAPNTEAFF

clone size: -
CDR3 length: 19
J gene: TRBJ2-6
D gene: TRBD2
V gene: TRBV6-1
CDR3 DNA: TGTGCCAGCAGCCCAAACCGGGGGCGGGGGGGCTCTGGGGCCAACGTCCTGACTTTC
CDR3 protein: CASSPNRGRGGSGANVLTF

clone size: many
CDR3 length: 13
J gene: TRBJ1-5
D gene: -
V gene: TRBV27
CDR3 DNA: TGTGCCAGCAGTGACGGGGACAATCAGCCCCAGCATTTT
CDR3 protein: CASSDGDNQPQHF

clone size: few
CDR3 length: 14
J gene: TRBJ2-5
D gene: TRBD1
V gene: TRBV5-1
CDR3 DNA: TGCGCCAGCAGCTACGGGACAGTACAAGAGACCCAGTACTTC
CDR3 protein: CASSYGTVQETQYF

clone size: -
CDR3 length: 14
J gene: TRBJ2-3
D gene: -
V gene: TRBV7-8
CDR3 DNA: TGTGCCAGCAGCTTAGGCTCAGTCGCAGATACGCAGTATTTT
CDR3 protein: CASSLGSVADTQYF

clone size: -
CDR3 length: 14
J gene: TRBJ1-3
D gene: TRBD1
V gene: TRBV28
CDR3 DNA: TGTGCCAGCTGCCGGGGACAGAGGGGAAACACCATATATTTT
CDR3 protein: CASCRGQRGNTIYF

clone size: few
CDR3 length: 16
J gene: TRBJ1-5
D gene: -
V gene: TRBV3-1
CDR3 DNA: TGTGCCAGCAGCCAAGCTTGGGGTGACAGCAATCAGCCCCAGCATTTT
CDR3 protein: CASSQAWGDSNQPQHF

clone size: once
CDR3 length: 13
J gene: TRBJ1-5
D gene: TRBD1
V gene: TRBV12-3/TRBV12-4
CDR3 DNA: TGTGCCAGCAGCCGCGACAGGGCACGGCCCCAGCATTTT
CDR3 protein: CASSRDRARPQHF

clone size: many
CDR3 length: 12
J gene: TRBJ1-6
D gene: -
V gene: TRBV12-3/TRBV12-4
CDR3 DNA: TGTGCCAGCAGTTTAGAGGTCGGGTCCCTCCACTTT
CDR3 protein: CASSLEVGSLHF

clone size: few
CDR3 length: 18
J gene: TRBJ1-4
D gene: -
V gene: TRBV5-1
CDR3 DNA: TGCGCCAGCAGCAAAGCTAGGGGTGAGATGGGAACTAATGAAAAACTGTTTTTT
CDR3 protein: CASSKARGEMGTNEKLFF

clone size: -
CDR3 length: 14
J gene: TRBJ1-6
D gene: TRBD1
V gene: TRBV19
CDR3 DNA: TGTGCCAGTAGTCGGACAGGCGGCAATTCACCCCTCCACTTT
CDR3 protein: CASSRTGGNSPLHF

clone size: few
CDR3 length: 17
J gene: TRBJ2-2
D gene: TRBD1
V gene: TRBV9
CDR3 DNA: TGTGCCAGCAGCGTAGGTCGGACAGGGGCGAACACCGGGGAGCTGTTTTTT
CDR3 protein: CASSVGRTGANTGELFF

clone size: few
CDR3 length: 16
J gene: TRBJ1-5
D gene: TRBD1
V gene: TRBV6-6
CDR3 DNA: TGTGCCAGCAGTTACCTTAACAGGGGACCCAATCAGCCCCAGCATTTT
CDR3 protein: CASSYLNRGPNQPQHF

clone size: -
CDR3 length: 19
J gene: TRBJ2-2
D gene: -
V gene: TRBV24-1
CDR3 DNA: TGTGCCAGCAGCCTTGGGGGGCGTAGGAGCTTCAAATCCACCGGGGAGCTGTTTTTT
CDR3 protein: CASSLGGRRSFKSTGELFF

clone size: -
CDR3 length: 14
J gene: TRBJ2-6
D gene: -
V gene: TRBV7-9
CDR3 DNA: TGTGCCAGCAGCCTAGCCACTGGGGCCAACGTCCTGACTTTC
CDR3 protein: CASSLATGANVLTF

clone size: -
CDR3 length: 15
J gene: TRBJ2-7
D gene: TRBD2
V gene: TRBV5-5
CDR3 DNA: TGTGCCAGCAGCTTTAATCCTAGCGGAACCTACGAGCAGTACTTC
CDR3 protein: CASSFNPSGTYEQYF

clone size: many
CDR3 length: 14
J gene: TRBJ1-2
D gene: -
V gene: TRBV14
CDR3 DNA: TGTGCCAGCAGCCAAGAGTGGCAAAACTATGGCTACACCTTC
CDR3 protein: CASSQEWQNYGYTF

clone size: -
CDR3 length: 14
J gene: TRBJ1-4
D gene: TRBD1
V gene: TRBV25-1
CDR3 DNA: TGTGCCAGCGTTGCTGACAGGGGACATGAAAAACTGTTTTTT
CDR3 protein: CASVADRGHEKLFF

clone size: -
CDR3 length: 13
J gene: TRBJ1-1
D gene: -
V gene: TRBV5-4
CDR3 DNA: TGTGCCAGCAGCTCCCGAGGGGTCACTGAAGCTTTCTTT
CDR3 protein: CASSSRGVTEAFF

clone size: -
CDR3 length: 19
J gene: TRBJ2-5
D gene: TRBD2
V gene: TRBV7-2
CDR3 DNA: TGTGCCAGCAGCCTCTCGGACCTAGCGGGAGGATGGGATGGAGAGACCCAGTACTTC
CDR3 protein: CASSLSDLAGGWDGETQYF

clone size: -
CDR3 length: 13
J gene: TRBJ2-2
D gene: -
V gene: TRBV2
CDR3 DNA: TGTGCCAGCAGCCCCAAATTAGCGGGGGAGCTGTTTTTT
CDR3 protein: CASSPKLAGELFF